Listed here are 30 T cell receptor beta chains from one sample, sequenced in a study of shared clonotypes between healthy human individuals (dated by TCRdb to 2020 to 2022). Receptor libraries were prepared by the immunoSEQ multiplex PCR assay. As stored in TCRdb, this immuneACCESS dataset retains in-frame rearrangements with V and J assigned. A fraction of the clones does not appear; measured against another copy, unresolved V genes explain less than half of the discrepancy, and the remainder lacks a known reason. A total of hundreds of thousands of clones appear in this sample, around 72% of them only once. 1.5% to 2% of the sample comes from the top ten. The sample consisted of memory CD4+ T cells sorted from blood. This specimen's cell subset or site label, interpreted: CD45RA-negative fraction. The receptors originated from a woman in her thirties in good health.

The chain uses TRBV23-1 and TRBJ1-1; no clear D. TRBV23-1 is marked as an open reading frame, function uncertain. Between the trimmed V and J ends, which lost 2 bases and 0 bases, there was a span of 19 bases. There are 18 residues in the CDR3. DNA for the CDR3: TGCGCCAGCAGTCAACGTATGACGGCCTTTCCTTTGAACACTGAAGCTTTCTTT. It codes for CASSQRMTAFPLNTEAFF.

This clone turned up a few times. The V call is TRBV9, the J call TRBJ2-5, with 14 bases identical to TRBD2. Germline-derived CDR1 and CDR2 are SGDLS and YYNGEE. This CDR3 has 16 residues. V lost 0 bases and J lost 4; bases outside the gene matches: 2. CDR3 amino acids: CASSVGGLAGVETQYF. CDR3 sequence (DNA): TGTGCCAGCAGCGTAGGGGGACTAGCGGGAGTAGAGACCCAGTACTTC.

This chain uses TRBV7-2 with TRBJ1-1; 9 nucleotides align to TRBD1. Germline CDR1 SGHTA, CDR2 FQGNSA. V dropped 3 bases and J dropped 4; count of bases not matched to a gene: 3. CDR3 length: 14 amino acids. The CDR3 protein is CASSFGQGFTEAFF. CDR3 sequence (DNA): TGTGCCAGCAGCTTCGGACAGGGGTTCACTGAAGCTTTCTTT.

The gene calls are TRBV9 and TRBJ2-3, with 9 bases aligning to TRBD2. The CDR3 loop spans 15 amino acids. Germline-derived CDR1 and CDR2 are SGDLS and YYNGEE. The J segment lost 3 bases and the V segment lost 3 bases, leaving 5 bases of the junction unmatched. The CDR3 protein is CASSEWGLATDTQYF. Here the CDR3 DNA reads TGTGCCAGCAGCGAGTGGGGACTAGCAACAGATACGCAGTATTTT.

As for this clone: One base away lies a much larger clone, so this may be a sequencing read error. CDR3: CATNQDYYGYTF. The DNA of the CDR3 is TGTGCCACCAACCAGGACTACTATGGCTACACCTTC. The chain links TRBV15 to TRBJ1-2; the D is unclear. CDR1 LNHNV and CDR2 YYDKDF come from the germline V gene (reference sequence). The germline V and J ends were trimmed by 7 bases and 3 bases, with 9 bases remaining between them. The CDR3 covers 12 residues.

This clone has a count of ten or more. The gene calls are TRBV29-1 and TRBJ1-1, with TRBD1 matching 7 bases. There are 13 residues in the CDR3. V was pared by 6 bases and J by 2 bases, with 6 bases of the junction left unmatched. The germline V gene encodes CDR1 SQVTM and CDR2 ANQGSEA. The CDR3 spells CSVYGTDNTEAFF. The CDR3 DNA reads as TGCAGCGTCTACGGGACAGATAACACTGAAGCTTTCTTT.

The chain couples TRBV5-1 to TRBJ2-7, with TRBD1 as a possible D gene (5 bases). Germline V gene lookup returns CDR1 SGHRS and CDR2 YFSETQ. This CDR3 spans 15 amino acids. V lost 4 bases, J lost 0 bases, and 14 bases lay in between. The CDR3 DNA follows: TGCGCCAGCAGCGGAAGGACACCTATCTCCTACGAGCAGTACTTC. This codes for CASSGRTPISYEQYF. The variable domain in full, with the rest retrieved from reference TRBV5-1 and TRBJ2-7, is KAGVTQTPRYLIKTRGQQVTLSCSPISGHRSVSWYQQTPGQGLQFLFEYFSETQRNKGNFPGRFSGRQFSNSRSEMNVSTLELGDSALYLCASSGRTPISYEQYFGPGTRLTVT.

The gene calls are TRBV10-1 and TRBJ2-7; D gene uncertain. The ends were cut back, 3 bases at V and 9 bases at J, with 12 bases in the middle. This CDR3 comprises 12 residues. The V gene's germline CDR1 is WNHNN and CDR2 SYGVQD (reference sequence). The CDR3 DNA reads TGCGCCAGCAGTGAAGGAGAATATGGGCAGTACTTC. Amino acids: CASSEGEYGQYF.

In DNA, the CDR3 is TGTGCCAGCAGCTCCCGGGGTCTCTTAGAGACCCAGTACTTC. It encodes CASSSRGLLETQYF. The chain combines TRBV7-7 with TRBJ2-5, with D tentatively TRBD2 (5 bases). The germline V and J ends were trimmed by 4 bases and 4 bases, with 13 bases remaining between them. The CDR3 length is 14 residues. CDR1 is SSHAT and CDR2 is FNYEAQ in the germline V gene (reference sequence).

This clone was seen once. V is TRBV7-2 and J is TRBJ1-1; D not certain. The CDR3 is 13 residues long. V was clipped by 3 bases and J by 7 bases, with 12 bases between them. Germline V gene lookup returns CDR1 SGHTA and CDR2 FQGNSA. CDR3 in amino acids: CASSFRGLGEAFF. DNA of the CDR3: TGTGCCAGCAGCTTTCGCGGACTTGGTGAAGCTTTCTTT.

The rearrangement joins TRBV5-4 to TRBJ2-7; TRBD1 is a possible D gene (8 bases). The CDR3 is 15 residues long. Deletions cut 3 bases from V and 2 bases from J, with 15 bases between. Per germline, CDR1 SGHNT and CDR2 YYREEE (reference sequence). This CDR3 reads CASSSGTGLAYEQYF. DNA of the CDR3: TGTGCCAGCAGCTCCGGGACAGGACTAGCCTACGAGCAGTACTTC.

The J gene is TRBJ1-5, the V gene TRBV28; D is unresolved. Germline assignment: CDR1 MDHEN and CDR2 SYDVKM. The V and J ends lost 10 bases and 3 bases respectively, with 13 bases between them. The CDR3 is 13 residues long. CDR3 DNA: TGTGCCATTACGCCATTGATCAATCAGCCCCAGCATTTT. It translates to CAITPLINQPQHF. Variable domain in full (rest from reference TRBV28 and TRBJ1-5): DVKVTQSSRYLVKRTGEKVFLECVQDMDHENMFWYRQDPGLGLRLIYFSYDVKMKEKGDIPEGYSVSREKKERFSLILESASTNQTSMYLCAITPLINQPQHFGDGTRLSIL.

The chain links TRBV5-5 to TRBJ2-5; TRBD2 might be the D (6 bases). Trimming cost V 2 bases and J 1 base, with 9 bases left between them. CDR1 and CDR2 from the germline V gene are SGHKS and YYEKEE (reference sequence). The CDR3 has 14 amino acids. The DNA for the CDR3 is TGTGCCAGCAGCTTTCGGCGGGGCCAAGAGACCCAGTACTTC. Its translation is CASSFRRGQETQYF. The full variable domain, its missing parts supplied by reference TRBV5-5 and TRBJ2-5, is DAGVTQSPTHLIKTRGQQVTLRCSPISGHKSVSWYQQVLGQGPQFIFQYYEKEERGRGNFPDRFSARQFPNYSSELNVNALLLGDSALYLCASSFRRGQETQYFGPGTRLLVL.

This clone came up a few times. V gene TRBV7-7 combines with J gene TRBJ1-4; D not resolved. Per the germline V gene, CDR1 is SSHAT and CDR2 is FNYEAQ (reference sequence). V lost 2 bases and J 8 bases, leaving 9 bases between the germline ends. This CDR3 has 13 residues. The CDR3 reads CASSLNPGEKLFF. In DNA form, the CDR3 reads TGTGCCAGCAGCTTAAATCCAGGCGAAAAACTGTTTTTT.

This chain joins TRBV11-2 and TRBJ2-7; TRBD2 matches at 13 bases. CDR1 is SGHAT and CDR2 is FQNNGV in the germline V gene. V shed 2 bases and J 4 bases; nucleotides not matched to a gene: 2. The CDR3 spans 15 residues. CDR3 sequence reads: CASSLSTSGRYEQYF. The CDR3 DNA sequence: TGTGCCAGCAGCTTATCGACTAGCGGGAGGTACGAGCAGTACTTC.

Written as DNA, the CDR3 is TGTGCCAGTAGTATAGATGGGCGGGGACTGGGGCCCCAGCATTTT. Amino acid sequence: CASSIDGRGLGPQHF. The V and J genes are TRBV19 and TRBJ1-5, with a tentative D call TRBD1 (5 bases). V lost 0 bases and J 9 bases, leaving 15 bases between the germline ends. CDR1 and CDR2 from the germline V gene are LNHDA and SQIVND (reference sequence). The length of the CDR3 is 15 residues.

The chain employs TRBV6-1 and TRBJ2-7; D is undetermined. Germline V gives CDR1 MNHNS, CDR2 SASEGT. The CDR3 runs to 13 residues. V shed 2 bases and J shed 4 bases, with 9 bases lying between them. CDR3 amino acids: CASSECPVYEQYF. CDR3 bases: TGTGCCAGCAGTGAATGCCCAGTGTACGAGCAGTACTTC.

The V gene is TRBV15, the J gene TRBJ2-5; 11 bases are shared with TRBD1. From germline, CDR1 is LNHNV and CDR2 YYDKDF (reference sequence). Losses at the gene ends were 8 bases for V and 5 bases for J; bases not matched to a gene: 13. The CDR3 has 16 amino acids. The CDR3 nucleotides are TGTGCCACCCACCCCTTGGTGGACAGGGGGCGGGAGACCCAGTACTTC. Its protein product is CATHPLVDRGRETQYF.

The chain couples TRBV2 to TRBJ2-7; 10 positions match TRBD2. The CDR3 runs to 15 residues. Trimming removed 1 base from V and 6 bases from J; junction bases left unmatched: 6. Looked up from germline, CDR1 is SNHLY and CDR2 is FYNNEI. The CDR3 region is CASSEVPSGSPEQYF. The CDR3 region has the DNA TGTGCCAGCAGTGAAGTTCCTAGCGGGAGTCCCGAGCAGTACTTC.

This chain connects TRBV6-5 to TRBJ2-6; D gene uncertain. The length of the CDR3 is 15 residues. CDR1 and CDR2 from the germline V gene are MNHEY and SVGAGI. V lost 5 bases to trimming and J lost 0 bases, with 8 bases between them. The CDR3 reads CASSNHRSGANVLTF. CDR3 DNA sequence: TGTGCCAGCAGTAACCACCGCTCTGGGGCCAACGTCCTGACTTTC.

V gene TRBV7-9 combines with J gene TRBJ1-2; TRBD1 is a possible D gene (6 bases). The CDR3 is made up of 14 amino acids. V lost 5 bases and J lost 5, with 15 bases in between. The V gene's germline CDR1 is SEHNR and CDR2 FQNEAQ (reference sequence). The CDR3 nucleotides read TGTGCCAGCAGCGCGGACAGCCTGAGGTATGGCTACACCTTC. It codes for CASSADSLRYGYTF.

Comments on this clone: Other nucleotide sequences in the sample specify the same CDR3. The gene calls are TRBV6-5 and TRBJ2-7; no reliable D call. V was shortened by 3 bases and J by 6 bases, with 6 bases between the two germline ends. The CDR3 loop spans 11 amino acids. Germline assignment: CDR1 MNHEY and CDR2 SVGAGI. CDR3 DNA: TGTGCCAGCAGTTATCGAGGCGAGCAGTACTTC. Its protein is CASSYRGEQYF.

The chain uses TRBV5-6 and TRBJ1-1, with 9 bases fitting TRBD1. Germline trimming cut 4 bases from V and 2 bases from J; bases unmatched to any gene: 9. CDR1 SGHDT and CDR2 YYEEEE come from the germline V gene. The CDR3 loop spans 16 amino acids. CDR3 residues: CASSHFGTGQNTEAFF. CDR3 nucleotide sequence: TGTGCCAGCAGCCACTTCGGGACAGGGCAAAACACTGAAGCTTTCTTT.

This clone showed up many times. The CDR3 sequence: CASSEQNSNQPQHF. The CDR3 region has the DNA TGTGCCAGTAGCGAGCAAAATAGCAATCAGCCCCAGCATTTT. The chain couples TRBV19 to TRBJ1-5, with D uncertain. V was clipped by 6 bases and J by 0 bases, with 9 bases between them. Germline V gene lookup returns CDR1 LNHDA and CDR2 SQIVND (reference sequence). The CDR3 extends over 14 amino acids.

This clone was counted many times. CDR3 in DNA: TGTGCCAGCAGCTACGGGACAGGGAGAAATCAGCCCCAGCATTTT. It encodes CASSYGTGRNQPQHF. V usage is TRBV5-4 and J usage is TRBJ1-5; 9 bases fit TRBD1. Germline-derived CDR1 and CDR2 are SGHNT and YYREEE (reference sequence). V lost 3 bases, J lost 4 bases, and 5 bases stayed unmatched. The CDR3 is 15 residues long.

This clone has only one observation. The chain has TRBV29-1 and TRBJ2-3; either TRBD1 or TRBD2 may supply D (6 bases each). The CDR3 totals 12 residues. The germline V and J ends were trimmed by 4 bases and 4 bases, with 9 bases remaining between them. Germline values: CDR1 SQVTM, CDR2 ANQGSEA. This CDR3 is CSVGRGADTQYF. CDR3 nucleotides: TGCAGCGTTGGTAGGGGGGCAGATACGCAGTATTTT.

There are many counts of this clone. The chain employs TRBV15 and TRBJ1-3; the D gene is possibly TRBD1 (5 bases). V lost 4 bases, J lost 4 bases, and 11 bases lay in between. The CDR3 runs to 14 residues. Germline assignment: CDR1 LNHNV and CDR2 YYDKDF (reference sequence). CDR3 sequence reads: CATSKGVDGNTIYF. DNA of the CDR3: TGTGCCACCAGCAAAGGGGTTGACGGAAACACCATATATTTT.

The J gene is TRBJ1-4, the V gene TRBV6-5; D is unresolved. This CDR3 contains 15 residues. V was trimmed by 4 bases and J by 8 bases, leaving 17 bases between them. In germline, CDR1 is MNHEY, CDR2 SVGAGI. As DNA, the CDR3 is TGTGCCAGCAGTTCCATCCCCGGGAGGTCGGAAAAACTGTTTTTT. Translated: CASSSIPGRSEKLFF.

The gene calls are TRBV15 and TRBJ2-1; 9 bases match TRBD2. V shed 3 bases and J 1 base; nucleotides not matched to a gene: 1. Germline V gene data show CDR1 as LNHNV and CDR2 as YYDKDF (reference sequence). This CDR3 has 15 amino acids. CDR3 amino acids: CATSSSGRSYNEQFF. DNA of the CDR3: TGTGCCACCAGCAGCAGCGGGAGGTCCTACAATGAGCAGTTCTTC.

The chain links TRBV28 to TRBJ2-1, with D possibly TRBD2 on 6 matching bases. The CDR3 has 15 amino acids. Germline CDR1 reads MDHEN; CDR2 reads SYDVKM. V dropped 8 bases and J dropped 4 bases, with 18 bases sitting between them. The DNA of the CDR3 is TGTGCCAGCCGGAGGGCGGGACCCCAGTACAATGAGCAGTTCTTC. Translation: CASRRAGPQYNEQFF.